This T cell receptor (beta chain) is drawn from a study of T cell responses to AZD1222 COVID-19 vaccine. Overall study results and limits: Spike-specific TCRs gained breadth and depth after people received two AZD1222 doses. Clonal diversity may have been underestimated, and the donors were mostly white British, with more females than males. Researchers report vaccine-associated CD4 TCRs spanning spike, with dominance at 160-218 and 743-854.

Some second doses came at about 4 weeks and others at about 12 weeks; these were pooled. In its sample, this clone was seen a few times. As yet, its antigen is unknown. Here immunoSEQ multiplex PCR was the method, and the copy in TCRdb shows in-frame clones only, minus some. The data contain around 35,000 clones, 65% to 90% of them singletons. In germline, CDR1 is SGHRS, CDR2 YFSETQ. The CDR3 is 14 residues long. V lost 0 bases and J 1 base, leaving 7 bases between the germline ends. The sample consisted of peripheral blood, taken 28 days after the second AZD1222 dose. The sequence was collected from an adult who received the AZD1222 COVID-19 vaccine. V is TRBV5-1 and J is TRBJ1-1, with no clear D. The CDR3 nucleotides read TGCGCCAGCAGCTTGGACATTGGGAACACTGAAGCTTTCTTT. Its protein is CASSLDIGNTEAFF. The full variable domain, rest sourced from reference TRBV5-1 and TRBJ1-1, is KAGVTQTPRYLIKTRGQQVTLSCSPISGHRSVSWYQQTPGQGLQFLFEYFSETQRNKGNFPGRFSGRQFSNSRSEMNVSTLELGDSALYLCASSLDIGNTEAFFGQGTRLTVV.